These 20 T cell receptor beta chains share one sample of origin, sequenced in a study of neoadjuvant anti-PD-1 for oral cavity cancer. This table comes from immunoSEQ multiplex PCR, and its TCRdb copy is limited to in-frame clones, with some not included. The sample carries tens of thousands of clones, roughly 80% recorded once. The starting material was PBMCs, obtained before nivolumab (anti-PD-1) treatment. The receptors originated from a person aged 35-80 years with oral cavity squamous cell carcinoma.

V usage is TRBV9 and J usage is TRBJ1-2, with D perhaps matching TRBD1 (6 bases). The V gene lost 1 base and the J gene lost 8 bases, with 18 bases spanning the gap. Germline assignment: CDR1 SGDLS and CDR2 YYNGEE. This CDR3 spans 15 amino acids. The CDR3 loop reads CASSVTPGVLGGYTF. In DNA form, the CDR3 reads TGTGCCAGCAGCGTAACTCCAGGGGTATTGGGCGGCTACACCTTC.

Written as DNA, the CDR3 is TGTGCCAGCACCGTAAGGCCAGGGAAAGGGTCTGGAAACACCATATATTTT. Its translation: CASTVRPGKGSGNTIYF. This chain uses TRBV7-8 with TRBJ1-3; D might be TRBD1 (5 bases). This CDR3 is built from 17 residues. The V gene's germline CDR1 is SGHVS and CDR2 FQNEAQ. The ends were cut back, 7 bases at V and 1 base at J, with 20 bases in the middle. Variable domain in full (rest from reference TRBV7-8 and TRBJ1-3): GAGVSQSPRYKVAKRGQDVALRCDPISGHVSLFWYQQALGQGPEFLTYFQNEAQLDKSGLPSDRFFAERPEGSVSTLKIQRTQQEDSAVYLCASTVRPGKGSGNTIYFGEGSWLTVV.

This clone came up a few times. The chain recombines TRBV15 with TRBJ2-3; TRBD2 aligns across 12 bases. The CDR3 extends over 16 amino acids. V gave up 3 bases and J gave up 1 base; unmatched junction bases: 2. Germline V gives CDR1 LNHNV, CDR2 YYDKDF (reference sequence). CDR3 region: CATSSGTSGRTDTQYF. The CDR3 nucleotides read TGTGCCACCAGCAGTGGGACTAGCGGGCGCACAGATACGCAGTATTTT. Full variable domain (remainder filled in from reference TRBV15 and TRBJ2-3): DAMVIQNPRYQVTQFGKPVTLSCSQTLNHNVMYWYQQKSSQAPKLLFHYYDKDFNNEADTPDNFQSRRPNTSFCFLDIRSPGLGDTAMYLCATSSGTSGRTDTQYFGPGTRLTVL.

The rearrangement links TRBV6-1 to TRBJ1-5, with D tentatively TRBD1 (5 bases). Germline V lookup: CDR1 MNHNS, CDR2 SASEGT. The CDR3 extends over 14 amino acids. Between the trimmed V and J ends, which lost 7 bases and 2 bases, there was a span of 12 bases. Here the CDR3 reads CASNPRDGNQPQHF. For the CDR3, the DNA is TGTGCCAGCAACCCCAGGGATGGCAATCAGCCCCAGCATTTT.

This CDR3 is CSVRRERGTEAFF. The DNA of the CDR3 is TGCAGCGTCCGAAGGGAGCGGGGCACTGAAGCTTTCTTT. The rearrangement links TRBV29-1 to TRBJ1-1; D is uncertain. This CDR3 region has 13 residues. Trimming removed 6 bases from V and 4 bases from J, with 15 bases in between. Germline V gene data show CDR1 as SQVTM and CDR2 as ANQGSEA.

The chain uses TRBV7-3 and TRBJ2-1; D unresolved. This CDR3 is 12 amino acids long. Trimming pared 4 bases from V and 12 bases from J, leaving 13 bases between. The germline CDR1 and CDR2 sequences are SGHTA and FQGTGA. CDR3 region: CASSYSGGGQFF. CDR3 bases: TGTGCCAGCAGCTACTCGGGTGGCGGGCAGTTCTTC.

This chain joins TRBV11-2 and TRBJ2-7; D perhaps matches TRBD1 (6 bases). This CDR3 has 14 residues. V was cut by 4 bases and J by 2 bases, with 12 bases left in between. Germline V gene data show CDR1 as SGHAT and CDR2 as FQNNGV. Here the CDR3 DNA reads TGTGCCAGCAGCTACATACAGGGTACCTACGAGCAGTACTTC. It codes for CASSYIQGTYEQYF.

The genes are TRBV5-5 and TRBJ1-1; 8 bases align to TRBD1. Trimming removed 3 bases from V and 1 base from J; junction bases left unmatched: 5. CDR1 SGHKS and CDR2 YYEKEE come from the germline V gene (reference sequence). CDR3 length equals 15 residues. The CDR3 nucleotides are TGTGCCAGCAGCTCAATGACAGGGGAGAACACTGAAGCTTTCTTT. Translating it yields CASSSMTGENTEAFF.

The chain combines TRBV18 with TRBJ2-1; 9 bases agree with TRBD1. The V gene end was trimmed by 3 bases and the J gene end by 8 bases; junction bases not matched to a gene: 5. This CDR3 has 14 amino acids. Germline V gene data show CDR1 as KGHSH and CDR2 as LQKENI. The CDR3 region has the DNA TGTGCCAGCTCACCTGGGACAGGGTCGGATGAGCAGTTCTTC. It translates to CASSPGTGSDEQFF. The variable domain in full, with the rest retrieved from reference TRBV18 and TRBJ2-1, is NAGVMQNPRHLVRRRGQEARLRCSPMKGHSHVYWYRQLPEEGLKFMVYLQKENIIDESGMPKERFSAEFPKEGPSILRIQQVVRGDSAAYFCASSPGTGSDEQFFGPGTRLTVL.

This chain links TRBV29-1 with TRBJ2-1; 10 nucleotides align to TRBD1. Losses at the gene ends were 7 bases for V and 8 bases for J; bases not matched to a gene: 8. CDR1 SQVTM and CDR2 ANQGSEA come from the germline V gene. The CDR3 sequence is 13 residues long. The CDR3: CSGDRGPVDEQFF. The CDR3 DNA follows: TGCAGCGGCGACAGGGGGCCTGTTGATGAGCAGTTCTTC.

The genes are TRBV25-1 and TRBJ1-1, with D possibly TRBD1 on 5 matching bases. Germline V lookup: CDR1 MGHDK, CDR2 SYGVNS. Trimming removed 5 bases from V and 4 bases from J, with 5 bases in between. This CDR3 spans 11 amino acids. CDR3 coding DNA: TGTGCCAGCAGTAGGGGCACTGAAGCTTTCTTT. Translating gives CASSRGTEAFF.

V is TRBV19 and J is TRBJ1-4, with D possibly TRBD1 on 6 matching bases. This CDR3 is built from 18 residues. The germline V gene encodes CDR1 LNHDA and CDR2 SQIVND (reference sequence). V dropped 2 bases and J dropped 5 bases, with 21 bases sitting between them. In nucleotides, the CDR3 is TGTGCCAGTAGTATACTATTACAACAGGGACGGAGGAATGAAAAACTGTTTTTT. This translates into CASSILLQQGRRNEKLFF.

This chain's CDR3 is CASSGTGLHEQFF. Here the CDR3 DNA reads TGTGCCAGCTCCGGGACAGGGCTCCATGAGCAGTTCTTC. The rearrangement links TRBV6-5 to TRBJ2-1; 9 bases map to TRBD1. The CDR3 spans 13 residues. The J segment lost 8 bases and the V segment lost 8 bases, leaving 7 bases of the junction unmatched. Germline CDR1 and CDR2: MNHEY and SVGAGI.

The chain joins TRBV29-1 to TRBJ2-1, with TRBD1 identical over 7 bases. This CDR3 is 13 amino acids long. Unmatched junction bases numbered 4, after V lost 1 base and J lost 7 bases. The germline gives CDR1 SQVTM, CDR2 ANQGSEA. The CDR3 DNA follows: TGCAGCGTTGAAGCGAGGGGGCGGAATGAGCAGTTCTTC. Its protein product is CSVEARGRNEQFF.

This clone is deemed medium-sized. V usage is TRBV6-4 and J usage is TRBJ1-5; D perhaps matches TRBD1 (5 bases). Germline V lookup: CDR1 MRHNA, CDR2 SNTAGT. With 4 bases removed from V and 6 bases from J, the gap between germline ends came to 10 bases. The CDR3 extends over 13 amino acids. In nucleotides, the CDR3 is TGTGCCAGCAGTGCCGCGAGGGGTCAGCCCCAGCATTTT. It is translated as CASSAARGQPQHF.

This clone occurred a few times. The V call is TRBV7-2, the J call TRBJ1-3; TRBD1 might be the D (5 bases). Germline V gene sequence: CDR1 SGHTA, CDR2 FQGNSA. V lost 8 bases and J lost 0, with 5 bases in between. CDR3 length: 12 amino acids. The CDR3 loop is CASGHSGNTIYF. In DNA form, the CDR3 reads TGTGCCAGCGGACACTCTGGAAACACCATATATTTT.

This chain links TRBV2 with TRBJ2-7, with D perhaps matching TRBD1 or TRBD2 (5 bases each). This CDR3 has 15 residues. Germline values: CDR1 SNHLY, CDR2 FYNNEI. Trimming left V 1 base short and J 1 base short, with 11 bases between. The CDR3 protein is CASSEGGGRSYEQYF. CDR3 in DNA: TGTGCCAGCAGTGAAGGGGGCGGGCGTTCCTACGAGCAGTACTTC.

CDR3 nucleotides: TGTGCCAGCAGCCTTCCCGGGACAAGCTTTGAAGCTTTCTTT. This encodes CASSLPGTSFEAFF. This chain joins TRBV7-9 and TRBJ1-1; D is perhaps TRBD1 (6 bases). The V gene's germline CDR1 is SEHNR and CDR2 FQNEAQ (reference sequence). The CDR3 consists of 14 residues. V lost 5 bases and J 7 bases, leaving 17 bases between the germline ends.

The chain has TRBV7-3 and TRBJ1-1; D is unclear. V shed 5 bases and J shed 5 bases, with 18 bases lying between them. The CDR3 consists of 15 residues. Germline V lookup: CDR1 SGHTA, CDR2 FQGTGA. CDR3 DNA: TGTGCCAGCAGCCCCACCGCCTGGCTGGGGACTGAAGCTTTCTTT. It encodes CASSPTAWLGTEAFF. Supplemented by reference TRBV7-3 and TRBJ1-1, the full variable domain reads GAGVSQTPSNKVTEKGKYVELRCDPISGHTALYWYRQSLGQGPEFLIYFQGTGAADDSGLPNDRFFAVRPEGSVSTLKIQRTERGDSAVYLCASSPTAWLGTEAFFGQGTRLTVV.

V gene TRBV6-1 combines with J gene TRBJ2-1; 9 bases are a match to TRBD1. Losses at the gene ends were 7 bases for V and 9 bases for J; bases not matched to a gene: 10. In germline, CDR1 is MNHNS, CDR2 SASEGT. This CDR3 region has 14 residues. In DNA, the CDR3 is TGTGCCAGCACCAGGACAGGGGCGGTGGGTGAGCAGTTCTTC. Translation: CASTRTGAVGEQFF.